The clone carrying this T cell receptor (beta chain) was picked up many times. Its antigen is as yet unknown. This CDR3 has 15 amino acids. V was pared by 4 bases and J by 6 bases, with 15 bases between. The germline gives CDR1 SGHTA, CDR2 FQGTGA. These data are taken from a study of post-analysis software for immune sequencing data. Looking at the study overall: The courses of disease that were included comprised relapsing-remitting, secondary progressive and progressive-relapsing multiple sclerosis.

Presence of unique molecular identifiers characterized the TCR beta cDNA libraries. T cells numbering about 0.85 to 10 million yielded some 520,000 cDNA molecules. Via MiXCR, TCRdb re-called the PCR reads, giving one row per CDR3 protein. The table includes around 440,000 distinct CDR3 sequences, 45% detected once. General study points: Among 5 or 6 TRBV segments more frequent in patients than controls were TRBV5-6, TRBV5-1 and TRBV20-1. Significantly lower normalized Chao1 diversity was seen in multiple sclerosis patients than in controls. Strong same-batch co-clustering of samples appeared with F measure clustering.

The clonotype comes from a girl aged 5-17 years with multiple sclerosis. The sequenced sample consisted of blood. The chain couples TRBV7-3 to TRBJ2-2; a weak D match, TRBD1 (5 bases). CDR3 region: CASSSRTVGAGELFF. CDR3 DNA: TGTGCCAGCAGCTCTCGGACCGTAGGGGCCGGGGAGCTGTTTTTT.